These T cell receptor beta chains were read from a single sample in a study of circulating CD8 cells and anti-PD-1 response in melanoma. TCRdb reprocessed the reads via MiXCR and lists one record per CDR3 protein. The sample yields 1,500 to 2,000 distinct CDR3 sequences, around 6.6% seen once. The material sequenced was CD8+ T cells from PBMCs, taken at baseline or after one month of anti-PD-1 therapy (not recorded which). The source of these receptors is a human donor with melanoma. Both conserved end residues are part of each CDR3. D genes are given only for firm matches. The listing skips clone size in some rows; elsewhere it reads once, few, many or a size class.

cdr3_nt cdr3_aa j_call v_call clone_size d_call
TGTGCCAGCAGCGCCGGACAGATTTCGGACTATGGCTACACCTTC CASSAGQISDYGYTF TRBJ1-2 TRBV7-9 - -
TGTGCCAGTATTCCGGACAGGGGGAGCTACAATGAGCAGTTCTTC CASIPDRGSYNEQFF TRBJ2-1 TRBV19 medium-sized TRBD1
TGTGCCAGCAGTTTAGAGAGGGTCAGCTACGAGCAGTACTTC CASSLERVSYEQYF TRBJ2-7 TRBV28 medium-sized -
TGTGCCAGCAGCTTCGGGACTAGCGGCTCCTACGAGCAGTACTTC CASSFGTSGSYEQYF TRBJ2-7 TRBV11-2 medium-sized TRBD2
TGTGCCAGCAGCCATGGGAGAAACACCGGGGAGCTGTTTTTT CASSHGRNTGELFF TRBJ2-2 TRBV4-2 once -
TGCGCCAGCAGCCAAGAAGGGGGTATCAATGAGCAGTTCTTC CASSQEGGINEQFF TRBJ2-1 TRBV4-1 medium-sized -
TGTGCCAGCAGTGAAGCCAATGAGCAGTTCTTC CASSEANEQFF TRBJ2-1 TRBV6-1 medium-sized -
TGTGCCAGTCGATCTCCGGGACAGGGGTACACCGGGGAGCTGTTTTTT CASRSPGQGYTGELFF TRBJ2-2 TRBV19 medium-sized TRBD1
TGCAGCGCCCACAGGGTGGAGAACACCGGGGAGCTGTTTTTT CSAHRVENTGELFF TRBJ2-2 TRBV29-1 medium-sized -
TGTGCCAGTAGTACAGGGAATTCACCCCTCCACTTT CASSTGNSPLHF TRBJ1-6 TRBV19 medium-sized -
TGTGCCAGCAGCCGACCCAGGACCTACAATGAGCAGTTCTTC CASSRPRTYNEQFF TRBJ2-1 TRBV28 - -
TGTGCCAGCAGTTACACAGGGGTCGAAGATCAGCTCCAGCATTTT CASSYTGVEDQLQHF TRBJ1-5 TRBV28 - TRBD1
TGTGCCAGTAGTAAACCGGGAGCCATCAGTGAGCAGTTCTTC CASSKPGAISEQFF TRBJ2-1 TRBV19 - -
TGTGCCAGCAGCATACCCGACAGGGACAATGAGCAGTTCTTC CASSIPDRDNEQFF TRBJ2-1 TRBV7-2 medium-sized TRBD1
TGCAGCGTTGACGAGGGACAGGCGAACACCGGGGAGCTGTTTTTT CSVDEGQANTGELFF TRBJ2-2 TRBV29-1 few TRBD1
TGTGCCAGTAGTCCTACAGGGGACTTCAATCAGCCCCAGCATTTT CASSPTGDFNQPQHF TRBJ1-5 TRBV19 - TRBD1
TGCGCCAGCAGCCAAGAGGGTGATCGGGAGCTGTTTTTT CASSQEGDRELFF TRBJ2-2 TRBV4-1 medium-sized -
TGTGCCAGCAGCCTCGGTGAAAGCTCCTACAATGAGCAGTTCTTC CASSLGESSYNEQFF TRBJ2-1 TRBV5-6 medium-sized -
TGTGCCAGCAGCTTTGATTGGCGCGGAGGGGGCAATGAGCAGTTCTTC CASSFDWRGGGNEQFF TRBJ2-1 TRBV5-6 few -
TGTGCCAGCAGTCCCCTTGGGGACTATGGCTACACCTTC CASSPLGDYGYTF TRBJ1-2 TRBV28 medium-sized -
TGTGCCAGCACCAAAACGGGCAGAACTACCTCCTACAATGAGCAGTTCTTC CASTKTGRTTSYNEQFF TRBJ2-1 TRBV2 medium-sized -
TGTGCCAGTAGTATCGGAGGGAACGGGGAGCTGTTTTTT CASSIGGNGELFF TRBJ2-2 TRBV19 medium-sized -